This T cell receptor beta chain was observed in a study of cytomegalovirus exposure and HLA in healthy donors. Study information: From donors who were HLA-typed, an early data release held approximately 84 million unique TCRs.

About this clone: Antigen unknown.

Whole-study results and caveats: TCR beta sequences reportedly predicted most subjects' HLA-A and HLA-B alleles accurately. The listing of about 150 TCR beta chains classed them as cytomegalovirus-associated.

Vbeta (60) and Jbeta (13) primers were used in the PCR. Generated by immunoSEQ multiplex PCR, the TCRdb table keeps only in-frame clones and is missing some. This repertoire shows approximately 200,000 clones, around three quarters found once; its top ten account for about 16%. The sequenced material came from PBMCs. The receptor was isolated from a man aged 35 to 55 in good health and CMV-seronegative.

CDR3 protein: CASSRDPTGGGNSPLHF. As DNA, the CDR3 is TGCGCCAGCAGCCGAGACCCAACAGGGGGAGGGAATTCACCCCTCCACTTT. The rearrangement links TRBV4-1 to TRBJ1-6; 8 nucleotides match TRBD1. The CDR3 covers 17 residues. CDR1 is MGHRA and CDR2 is YSYEKL in the germline V gene. V gave up 4 bases and J gave up 7 bases; unmatched junction bases: 12.